This is a list of T cell receptor beta chains from one sample in a study of cytomegalovirus exposure and HLA in healthy donors. Method: immunoSEQ multiplex PCR; TCRdb's copy keeps in-frame clones and lacks some. The repertoire holds 55,000 to 70,000 clones, with 90% to 95% as singletons. The source material was PBMCs. These receptors all come from a man aged 18-30 years in good health and CMV-seropositive. Both conserved end residues are part of each CDR3. The size entry is marked missing in some rows and otherwise reads once, few, many or a size class.

v_gene | abundance | CDR3aa
TRBV30 | - | CAWSPGSYEQYF
TRBV30 | - | CAGGLAGPETQYF
TRBV25-1 | - | CASRDMEVPGELFF
TRBV19 | - | CASRGDTQYF
TRBV5-6 | - | CASSMKGAPDEKLFF
TRBV7-9 | - | CASSPPMQTSGSSSYEQYF
TRBV2 | - | CASSEAGEKYDTQYF
TRBV11-2 | - | CASSRSQGGDGYTF
TRBV25-1 | - | CASSEFGQGETQYF
TRBV20-1 | - | CSASAGDEQYF
TRBV6-1 | - | CASRTQRVFF
TRBV27 | - | CASSPDLERSEKLFF
TRBV4-1 | - | CASSQAPQGTNTEAFF
TRBV16 | - | CASSLQGQRQPQHF
TRBV6-4 | - | CASSSYRDTEAFF
TRBV11-2 | - | CASSLGETEQLFF
TRBV11-2 | - | CASSLDAFRGGRQETQYF
TRBV28 | - | CASSPGGAKSQPQHF
TRBV19 | - | CASSRGLAGNEQFF
TRBV30 | once | CAWSVLDYNEQFF
TRBV7-9 | - | CASGPARAQRNTEAFF
TRBV19 | - | CAKVGGRTGELFF
TRBV29-1 | - | CSVGTGTLSYEQYF
TRBV11-2 | once | CASSYQAISSNEQYF
TRBV4-1 | once | CASSQDTVPGYQPQHF
TRBV11-3 | - | CASSASGGRIDNEQFF
TRBV28 | once | CASSLLGLAGGRGYEQYF
TRBV5-4 | - | CASSLDRLGHPQFF
TRBV7-6 | - | CASSDPAGLFSEQYF
TRBV6-1 | - | CASSATRTGELFF
TRBV20-1 | - | CSAAADTQYF
TRBV27 | - | CASSVGLAEFF
TRBV14 | - | CASRLAGASYEQYF
TRBV19 | - | CASSIMILAGTPDTQYF
TRBV11-2 | - | CASSYNPGQGSSYNEQFF